The 32 T cell receptor beta chains below were found in one sample sequenced in a study of T cells in Graves' hyperthyroidism and ophthalmopathy. RNA transcripts served as the template for amplifying TCR beta CDR3 regions. HTBI primers were the set used in a first-round RT-PCR of the TCR CDR3. Via MiXCR, TCRdb re-called the multiplex PCR reads, giving one row per CDR3 protein. The sample carries over 700,000 distinct CDR3 sequences, just over 35% recorded once. The specimen was blood. These receptors were collected from a woman aged 40 to 50 with Graves' hyperthyroidism.

The chain has TRBV12-3 or TRBV12-4 and TRBJ1-5; 7 bases are a match to TRBD1. This CDR3 is built from 14 residues. With V trimmed by 7 bases and J by 2 bases, 5 bases remained unmatched. CDR3 residues: CASKPQGGNQPQHF. The CDR3 DNA sequence: TGTGCCAGCAAGCCCCAGGGGGGCAATCAGCCCCAGCATTTT.

A note on this clonotype: Germline and junction disagree at one end, which may indicate a read error. The genes are TRBV10-3 and TRBJ1-1, with 8 positions matching TRBD1. CDR3 length: 14 amino acids. Germline V gives CDR1 ENHRY, CDR2 SYGVKD. The CDR3 nucleotides are TGTGCCATCAGAGAGACAGGGGCCCAGCCTGAAGCTCTCTTT. It encodes CAIRETGAQPEALF.

This clonotype was seen once. This sequence joins TRBV5-1 and TRBJ2-6; 7 nucleotides agree with TRBD1. This CDR3 contains 16 residues. Losses at the gene ends were 4 bases for V and 2 bases for J; bases not matched to a gene: 6. Germline assignment: CDR1 SGHRS and CDR2 YFSETQ. Written as DNA, the CDR3 is TGCGCCAGCAGCCAAGACGGGACAGCTGGGGCCAACGTCCTGACTTTC. As protein: CASSQDGTAGANVLTF.

This clonotype was counted at least ten times. This chain joins TRBV7-9 and TRBJ1-2; D is unresolved. The germline V gene encodes CDR1 SEHNR and CDR2 FQNEAQ (reference sequence). V shed 4 bases and J shed 7 bases, with 13 bases lying between them. The CDR3 runs to 13 residues. As DNA, the CDR3 is TGTGCCAGCAGCTCATCGGTTACGGCTGGCTACACCTTC. Its translation: CASSSSVTAGYTF. Filled out from reference TRBV7-9 and TRBJ1-2, the complete variable domain reads DTGVSQNPRHKITKRGQNVTFRCDPISEHNRLYWYRQTLGQGPEFLTYFQNEAQLEKSRLLSDRFSAERPKGSFSTLEIQRTEQGDSAMYLCASSSSVTAGYTFGSGTRLTVV.

This clonotype was found many times. The J gene is TRBJ1-5, the V gene TRBV19; no clear D gene. The CDR3 extends over 13 amino acids. CDR1 LNHDA and CDR2 SQIVND come from the germline V gene (reference sequence). V was trimmed by 7 bases and J by 7 bases, leaving 14 bases between them. CDR3 amino acids: CASTLGSEQPQHF. As DNA, the CDR3 is TGTGCCAGTACCCTGGGGTCAGAGCAGCCCCAGCATTTT. Full variable domain (missing parts from reference TRBV19 and TRBJ1-5): DGGITQSPKYLFRKEGQNVTLSCEQNLNHDAMYWYRQDPGQGLRLIYYSQIVNDFQKGDIAEGYSVSREKKESFPLTVTSAQKNPTAFYLCASTLGSEQPQHFGDGTRLSIL.

This sequence joins TRBV12-3 or TRBV12-4 and TRBJ1-2; D remains ambiguous. CDR3 length: 14 amino acids. Trimming shortened V by 1 base and J by 7 bases, and 13 bases separated the two germline ends. CDR3 in DNA: TGTGCCAGCAGTTTAGGAGGACCATACAGTGGCTACACCTTC. Translated, it gives CASSLGGPYSGYTF.

For the CDR3, the DNA is TGTGCCAGCAGGGAAAAGGAAGATACGCAGTATTTT. This translates into CASREKEDTQYF. The J gene is TRBJ2-3, the V gene TRBV2; D is uncertain. The V end lost 6 bases, the J end lost 5 bases, and 9 bases lay between the germline ends. The CDR3 spans 12 residues. Germline values: CDR1 SNHLY, CDR2 FYNNEI.

This clonotype has a handful of counts. V and J are TRBV6-5 and TRBJ2-7, with 7 positions matching TRBD2. V gave up 6 bases and J gave up 4 bases; unmatched junction bases: 9. CDR3 length equals 14 residues. Germline lookup yields CDR1 MNHEY and CDR2 SVGAGI. This chain's CDR3 is CASRDAGVRYEQYF. CDR3 DNA sequence: TGTGCCAGCAGAGACGCGGGAGTTCGTTACGAGCAGTACTTC.

This clonotype appeared a few times. The genes are TRBV6-6 and TRBJ1-2; 10 nucleotides line up with TRBD1. V was pared by 7 bases and J by 7 bases, with 6 bases of the junction left unmatched. This CDR3 spans 13 amino acids. Germline-derived CDR1 and CDR2 are MNHNY and SVGAGI (reference sequence). DNA for the CDR3: TGTGCCAGCACAGGACAGGGGGAAATTGGCTACACCTTC. Translated: CASTGQGEIGYTF.

This clonotype was seen ten or more times. This rearrangement joins TRBV6-5 to TRBJ1-2; D call uncertain. The CDR3 contains 11 residues. CDR1 is MNHEY, CDR2 SVGAGI, per germline. V shed 6 bases and J shed 6 bases, with 8 bases lying between them. The CDR3 spells CASSLNHGYTF. As DNA, the CDR3 is TGTGCCAGCAGCCTAAACCATGGCTACACCTTC.

About this clonotype itself: A much larger clone differs from this one at a single base, so this may be a read error. J is TRBJ1-1 and V is TRBV10-2; D remains unclear. The V gene lost 3 bases and the J gene lost 0 bases, with 14 bases spanning the gap. CDR1 and CDR2 (germline): WSHSY, SAAADI. CDR3 length equals 16 residues. The CDR3 bases are TGCGCCAGCAGTGACCTCCTCAGGACGGTGAACACTGAAGCTTTCTTT. Its translation is CASSDLLRTVNTEAFF.

This clonotype was seen only a few times. The chain recombines TRBV20-1 with TRBJ2-3, with D unclear. Germline-derived CDR1 and CDR2 are DFQATT and SNEGSKA (reference sequence). V gave up 0 bases and J gave up 3 bases, with 7 bases separating them. The CDR3 contains 13 residues. The CDR3 DNA is TGCAGTGCTAGAGAGCCCAGGACAGATACGCAGTATTTT. Residues: CSAREPRTDTQYF.

This clonotype came up many times. This chain joins TRBV19 and TRBJ1-1; D uncertain. From germline, CDR1 is LNHDA and CDR2 SQIVND (reference sequence). This CDR3 is built from 15 residues. V gave up 5 bases and J gave up 1 base, with 14 bases separating them. DNA of the CDR3: TGTGCCAGTAGTGCCTCGGTATCCGCGAACACTGAAGCTTTCTTT. Its translation is CASSASVSANTEAFF.

This clonotype occurred a few times. The junction shows a germline mismatch at one end, possibly a read error. The chain employs TRBV5-1 and TRBJ1-1; weak D call: TRBD1 (5 bases). Germline values: CDR1 SGHRS, CDR2 YFSETQ. There are 15 residues in the CDR3. In nucleotides, the CDR3 is TGCGCCAGCAGCTTGCAAGGACAATCGAACTCTGAAGCTTTCTTT. This translates into CASSLQGQSNSEAFF.

The rearrangement joins TRBV7-2 to TRBJ2-7, with no clear D. Germline assignment: CDR1 SGHTA and CDR2 FQGNSA. The CDR3 extends over 13 amino acids. The germline V and J ends were trimmed by 5 bases and 3 bases, with 11 bases remaining between them. The DNA of the CDR3 is TGTGCCAGCAGCGTTGACCAAAACTACGAGCAGTACTTC. As protein: CASSVDQNYEQYF.

In its sample, this clonotype was seen many times. J is TRBJ1-6 and V is TRBV7-6, with 12 bases lining up with TRBD1. V shed 5 bases, J shed 8 bases, and the junction held 4 bases outside the gene matches. The germline V gene encodes CDR1 SGHVS and CDR2 FNYEAQ. There are 15 residues in the CDR3. CDR3 DNA: TGTGCCAGCAGCCCTTGGGACAGGGGGCATTCACCCCTCCACTTT. This translates into CASSPWDRGHSPLHF.

The chain recombines TRBV29-1 with TRBJ2-2, with D possibly being TRBD1 or TRBD2 (5 bases each). Germline CDR1 reads SQVTM; CDR2 reads ANQGSEA. CDR3 length: 14 amino acids. The V and J ends lost 6 bases and 7 bases respectively, with 18 bases between them. CDR3: CSVERGVERGELFF. The CDR3, as DNA: TGCAGCGTCGAAAGAGGGGTGGAACGCGGGGAGCTGTTTTTT.

This chain uses TRBV5-1 with TRBJ1-1; possible D gene TRBD1, 5 bases. Trimming left V 2 bases short and J 4 bases short, with 12 bases between. Germline CDR1 SGHRS, CDR2 YFSETQ. This CDR3 contains 14 residues. The DNA for the CDR3 is TGCGCCAGCAGCTTCCATACAGGACGCACTGAAGCTTTCTTT. Amino acid sequence: CASSFHTGRTEAFF.

CDR3: CASSLLGTDQPQHF. The CDR3 DNA sequence: TGTGCCAGCAGTTTATTGGGGACAGATCAGCCCCAGCATTTT. This sequence joins TRBV6-6 and TRBJ1-5; 7 bases map to TRBD1. V was pared by 4 bases and J by 5 bases, with 5 bases of the junction left unmatched. The CDR3 is made up of 14 amino acids. CDR1 and CDR2 from the germline V gene are MNHNY and SVGAGI (reference sequence).

This clonotype was detected many times. The rearrangement joins TRBV4-1 to TRBJ2-5, with TRBD2 matching over 10 bases. Trimming cost V 1 base and J 5 bases; bases outside gene matches: 7. The CDR3 length is 16 residues. The germline CDR1 and CDR2 sequences are MGHRA and YSYEKL. The CDR3 sequence: CASSQGTSGRLETQYF. Written as DNA, the CDR3 is TGCGCCAGCAGCCAAGGGACTAGCGGACGCCTCGAGACCCAGTACTTC.

The V and J genes are TRBV6-6 and TRBJ2-7, with D tentatively TRBD2 (6 bases). CDR1 and CDR2 from the germline V gene are MNHNY and SVGAGI (reference sequence). Trimming pared 0 bases from V and 4 bases from J, leaving 16 bases between. This CDR3 region has 16 residues. DNA for the CDR3: TGTGCCAGCAGTTACTCGATGAGCGGGCGAGAGTACGAGCAGTACTTC. This sequence encodes CASSYSMSGREYEQYF.

This clonotype was recorded once. V usage is TRBV6-1 and J usage is TRBJ1-1, with D perhaps TRBD1 (5 bases). The germline V gene has CDR1 MNHNS and CDR2 SASEGT. V was shortened by 6 bases and J by 4 bases, with 24 bases between the two germline ends. The CDR3 is 17 amino acids. The CDR3 DNA reads TGTGCCAGCAGACATTGGGCGGGGCGTCGGGAAGTCACTGAAGCTTTCTTT. Translating gives CASRHWAGRREVTEAFF.

J is TRBJ2-7 and V is TRBV7-2, with TRBD1 matching over 8 bases. The CDR3 has 16 residues. The germline gives CDR1 SGHTA, CDR2 FQGNSA. With V trimmed by 4 bases and J by 1 base, 9 bases remained unmatched. The DNA of the CDR3 is TGTGCCAGCAGCTCGCCACCGGGACAGGCGTCCTACGAGCAGTACTTC. Its translation is CASSSPPGQASYEQYF.

The chain links TRBV25-1 to TRBJ2-7; tentatively, D is TRBD1 or TRBD2 (5 bases each). Trimming pared 8 bases from V and 2 bases from J, leaving 13 bases between. The CDR3 spans 13 residues. Germline V gives CDR1 MGHDK, CDR2 SYGVNS. The CDR3 sequence is CASLARGPYEQYF. For the CDR3, the DNA is TGTGCCAGCTTAGCCCGGGGCCCCTACGAGCAGTACTTC.

This chain connects TRBV7-9 to TRBJ1-2; 11 bases line up with TRBD1. This CDR3 is built from 15 residues. With 5 bases clipped from V and 6 bases from J, the junction kept 8 bases outside the gene matches. Germline V gene lookup returns CDR1 SEHNR and CDR2 FQNEAQ (reference sequence). The CDR3 DNA is TGTGCCAGCAGCGTAGGGTGGACAGGGGGCGATGGCTACACCTTC. Protein product: CASSVGWTGGDGYTF.

This clonotype appeared a few times. The chain carries TRBV10-3 and TRBJ1-5, with D possibly TRBD1 on 6 matching bases. The CDR3 is 16 residues long. V lost 10 bases to trimming and J lost 7 bases, with 26 bases between them. Per the germline V gene, CDR1 is ENHRY and CDR2 is SYGVKD. The CDR3 sequence is CATDRGTTSRPQPQHF. Here the CDR3 DNA reads TGTGCCACCGACCGGGGGACAACAAGTCGGCCACAGCCCCAGCATTTT.

The CDR3 sequence is CASSQGGLSEQYF. The CDR3 nucleotides read TGTGCCAGCAGCCAAGGAGGACTGTCCGAGCAGTACTTC. This chain links TRBV11-3 with TRBJ2-7; D is perhaps TRBD2 (5 bases). This CDR3 spans 13 amino acids. V was trimmed by 5 bases and J by 6 bases, leaving 14 bases between them. Germline assignment: CDR1 SGHNT and CDR2 YENEEA.

The sample holds many counts of this clonotype. The DNA for the CDR3 is TGTGCCAGCAGCTTAGGGGATAGGGGGCAAGAAAAACTGTTTTTT. Its translation is CASSLGDRGQEKLFF. The chain is built from TRBV7-2 and TRBJ1-4, with 7 positions matching TRBD1. From germline, CDR1 is SGHTA and CDR2 FQGNSA. The CDR3 runs to 15 residues. Germline trimming cut 1 base from V and 8 bases from J; bases unmatched to any gene: 7.

Here the CDR3 DNA reads TGTGCCAGCAGCCCCTCGACAGGGTGGGAGACCCAGTACTTC. It is translated as CASSPSTGWETQYF. V is TRBV10-3 and J is TRBJ2-5, with 7 bases lining up with TRBD1. This CDR3 has 14 amino acids. Germline CDR1 ENHRY, CDR2 SYGVKD. The trim removed 10 bases at V and 5 bases at J, leaving 13 bases unmatched.

V usage is TRBV2 and J usage is TRBJ1-5; a possible D gene is TRBD1 (5 bases). Per the germline V gene, CDR1 is SNHLY and CDR2 is FYNNEI. Trimming stripped 8 bases from V and 6 bases from J, with 14 bases between. The CDR3 covers 13 residues. The CDR3 sequence: CASLETGPQPQHF. CDR3 bases: TGTGCCAGCTTAGAAACAGGACCTCAGCCCCAGCATTTT.

This clonotype was picked up many times. J is TRBJ1-4 and V is TRBV14; no firm D call. This CDR3 has 11 amino acids. Trimming took off 0 bases at V and 13 bases at J, with 6 bases between the two ends. Germline values: CDR1 SGHDN, CDR2 FVKESK. The CDR3 loop reads CASSQEGSLFF. CDR3 sequence (DNA): TGTGCCAGCAGCCAAGAGGGGTCACTGTTTTTT.

The gene calls are TRBV5-4 and TRBJ1-2, with 7 bases aligning to TRBD1. The CDR3 has 16 residues. In germline, CDR1 is SGHNT, CDR2 YYREEE (reference sequence). V lost 0 bases, J lost 4 bases, and 9 bases stayed unmatched. CDR3 sequence reads: CASSLGSKGASYGYTF. DNA for the CDR3: TGTGCCAGCAGCTTGGGGAGTAAGGGGGCAAGCTATGGCTACACCTTC. The variable domain in full, completed from reference TRBV5-4 and TRBJ1-2, reads ETGVTQSPTHLIKTRGQQVTLRCSSQSGHNTVSWYQQALGQGPQFIFQYYREEENGRGNFPPRFSGLQFPNYSSELNVNALELDDSALYLCASSLGSKGASYGYTFGSGTRLTVV.